This T cell receptor beta chain came from a study of cytomegalovirus exposure and HLA in healthy donors. Points from the study as a whole: In a later analysis, first-cohort TCR clusters were found to tend to co-occur in the approximately 120 validation repertoires. Cytomegalovirus-associated status was assigned to about 160 TCR beta chains.

A note on this clone: Its target is unknown.

Germline V gene lookup returns CDR1 MNHEY and CDR2 SMNVEV (reference sequence). The CDR3 has 15 amino acids. With 5 bases removed from V and 5 bases from J, the gap between germline ends came to 17 bases. Using immunoSEQ multiplex PCR, the repertoire was profiled, and TCRdb retains in-frame clones only, with some absent. The data contain a few hundred thousand clones, 86% of them singletons. J is TRBJ2-3 and V is TRBV27; D is perhaps TRBD1 (5 bases). This clonotype was obtained from a woman aged 18-29 years in good health and CMV-seronegative. The sample comprised PBMCs. CDR3 coding DNA: TGTGCCAGCAGTCCTCAGGGCGGCGACGGAGATACGCAGTATTTT. This translates into CASSPQGGDGDTQYF.